These T cell receptor beta chains were read from a single sample in a study of tumor T cells in aggressive B-cell lymphoma. Measured with immunoSEQ multiplex PCR; TCRdb has only the in-frame clones, and not every one. The table records 3,000 to 4,000 clones, 85% to 95% of them present only once. Sequencing was done on a sample of tumor tissue. The receptors here all came from an adult with diffuse large B cell lymphoma. Both conserved end residues are part of each CDR3. D genes are given only for firm matches. Clone size is given for some rows only: seen once, a few or many times, or a class if the clone is expanded.

J	size	V	D	DNA	CDR3
TRBJ2-7	-	TRBV6-5	-	TGTGCCAGCAAGGTCACAGGGTCCTACGAGCAGTACTTC	CASKVTGSYEQYF
TRBJ2-5	-	TRBV6-5	TRBD2	TGTGCCAGCAGTTCTCTGAACGGGAGGGCCTCAGAGACCCAGTACTTC	CASSSLNGRASETQYF
TRBJ2-1	once	TRBV6-1	TRBD2	TGTGCCAGCAGTGGGACTAGCGGGTTAAGCTCCTACAATGAGCAGTTCTTC	CASSGTSGLSSYNEQFF
TRBJ2-7	-	TRBV5-1	-	TGCGTCAGCAGCACACAGGGGGGGGACGAGCAGTACTTC	CVSSTQGGDEQYF
TRBJ2-2	few	TRBV9	-	TGTGCCAGCAGCCCCGCCCCGGGACTTTGGGAGCTGTTTTTT	CASSPAPGLWELFF
TRBJ1-5	-	TRBV6-1	-	TGTGCCAGCAGTGAAGGGGCCGGGGCGGGGAATCAGCCCCAGCATTTT	CASSEGAGAGNQPQHF
TRBJ2-1	-	TRBV5-1	-	TGCGCCAGCAGCCCCCCGGTCCTGGCTAGCAGCTACAATGAGCAGTTCTTC	CASSPPVLASSYNEQFF
TRBJ2-2	-	TRBV4-2	-	TGTGCCAGCGATCCGGGGAGCAACACCGGGGAGCTGTTTTTT	CASDPGSNTGELFF
TRBJ1-2	-	TRBV30	-	TGTGCCTGGAGTGGTCAAATTTACTATGGCTACACCTTC	CAWSGQIYYGYTF
TRBJ2-3	-	TRBV7-2	-	TGTGCCAGCAGCTTCGGGGTTGATACGCAGTATTTT	CASSFGVDTQYF
TRBJ2-7	-	TRBV4-1	TRBD1	TGCGCCAGCAGCCAGGTTCTGGGACAGGGATCTCGAGAGCAGTACTTC	CASSQVLGQGSREQYF
TRBJ2-7	-	TRBV9	-	TGTGCCAGCAGCGCTGGGACATCAGCCTACGAGCAGTACTTC	CASSAGTSAYEQYF
TRBJ1-2	-	TRBV7-9	TRBD1	TGTGCCAGCAGCTCTGGACAGGGAAGAAGCTATGGCTACACCTTC	CASSSGQGRSYGYTF
TRBJ2-2	-	TRBV7-3	-	TGTGCCAGCAGCTTAACTGGCGGCGCGGGGGAGCTGTTTTTT	CASSLTGGAGELFF
TRBJ2-1	-	TRBV9	TRBD2	TGTGCCAGCAGCGAGACTAGCGGGAACCACAATGAGCAGCTCTTC	CASSETSGNHNEQLF
TRBJ2-3	-	TRBV4-2	TRBD1	TGTGCCAGCAGCCAAGGACTGGACAGGGTAGATACGCAGTATTTT	CASSQGLDRVDTQYF
TRBJ2-5	once	TRBV21-1	-	TGTGCCAGCAGCAGACCAGGACAGGGAGAAGAGACCCAGTACTTC	CASSRPGQGEETQYF
TRBJ2-1	-	TRBV9	TRBD1	TGTGCCAGCAGCGCACCTTCGACAGGGGGCAATGAGCAGTTCTTC	CASSAPSTGGNEQFF
TRBJ2-3	-	TRBV4-3	-	TGCGCCAGCAGCCAAGCGTATGGAGGCACAGATACGCAGTATTTT	CASSQAYGGTDTQYF
TRBJ1-5	-	TRBV2	-	TGTGCCAGTATGACAAGAGGAGGGCCCCAGCATTTT	CASMTRGGPQHF
TRBJ1-1	-	TRBV4-1	-	TGCGCCAGCAGCCAGCGGGGCACTGAAGCTTTCTTT	CASSQRGTEAFF
TRBJ2-7	-	TRBV6-1	TRBD1	TGTGCCAGCAGTGAAGGGGACAGGGATGGGACCTACGAGCAGTACTTC	CASSEGDRDGTYEQYF
TRBJ2-1	-	TRBV7-8	-	TGTGCCGGCAGCTTAGCGGTGAGCTCCTACAATGAGCAGTTCTTC	CAGSLAVSSYNEQFF
TRBJ1-3	-	TRBV30	TRBD1	TGTGCCTGGAGCCGGGACAGGGGGCGATTCACTGGAAACACCATATATTTT	CAWSRDRGRFTGNTIYF
TRBJ2-2	-	TRBV19	TRBD2	TGTGCCAGTAGTATGGGGACTAGCGGGAGCTCCGGGGAGCTGTTTTTT	CASSMGTSGSSGELFF
TRBJ2-3	once	TRBV29-1	-	TGCAGCGAGACTAGCACAGATACGCAGTATTTT	CSETSTDTQYF
TRBJ2-7	-	TRBV27	TRBD2	TGTGCCGCAGCTAAGCGGGAACTCCACGAGCAGTACTTC	CAAAKRELHEQYF
TRBJ2-7	-	TRBV7-9	-	TGTGCCAGCAACGAAAACGCCGGGACAACCTACGAGCAGTACTTC	CASNENAGTTYEQYF